A selection of T cell receptor beta chains follows, all from one sample in a study of technical replicates of blood from several donors. Sequencing was performed with immunoSEQ multiplex PCR; in TCRdb, only in-frame clones are kept and a portion is missing. This sample has around 70,000 clones, with around 97% found just once. Sequencing was performed on T cells isolated from PBMCs. The receptors originated from a human donor in good health. CDR3s include the opening cysteine and the closing phenylalanine or tryptophan. D genes are given only for firm matches. Only some rows state a clone size, as once, few, many or a class for expanded clones.

d_gene | j_gene | v_gene | abundance | CDR3aa | CDR3nt
- | TRBJ2-1 | TRBV9 | - | CASSVGQANEQFF | TGTGCCAGCAGCGTAGGTCAAGCCAATGAGCAGTTCTTC
- | TRBJ2-7 | TRBV5-4 | - | CASSLEAYEQYF | TGTGCCAGCAGCTTGGAAGCTTACGAGCAGTACTTC
- | TRBJ1-2 | TRBV4-1 | - | CASSQETVYGYTF | TGCGCCAGCAGCCAAGAGACAGTGTATGGCTACACCTTC
- | TRBJ2-3 | TRBV10-1 | - | CASSKTGMGTDTQYF | TGCGCCAGCAGCAAAACAGGGATGGGGACAGATACGCAGTATTTT
- | TRBJ2-5 | TRBV6-1 | - | CASSEARGSKETQYF | TGTGCCAGCAGTGAAGCGCGAGGCAGCAAAGAGACCCAGTACTTC
TRBD1 | TRBJ1-4 | TRBV4-1 | - | CASSQTPGQGRIFDEKLFF | TGCGCCAGCAGCCAGACTCCGGGACAGGGCCGTATTTTTGATGAAAAACTGTTTTTT
- | TRBJ2-7 | TRBV4-1 | - | CASSLLSSYEQYF | TGCGCCAGCAGCCTATTATCCTCCTACGAGCAGTACTTC
- | TRBJ2-1 | TRBV30 | - | CAWSGGTGTTTSSYNEQFF | TGTGCCTGGAGTGGAGGAACAGGGACTACAACGAGCTCCTACAATGAGCAGTTCTTC
- | TRBJ2-1 | TRBV6-5 | - | CASRAEGRSYNEQFF | TGTGCCAGCAGAGCCGAGGGCCGGTCCTACAATGAGCAGTTCTTC
TRBD1 | TRBJ1-5 | TRBV28 | - | CASTPLVDRLNQPQHF | TGTGCCAGCACCCCTTTGGTGGACAGGCTCAATCAGCCCCAGCATTTT
- | TRBJ2-1 | TRBV29-1 | - | CSVGLHNEQFF | TGCAGCGTTGGACTTCACAATGAGCAGTTCTTC
- | TRBJ1-3 | TRBV6-1 | - | CAGGAASRFGNTIYF | TGTGCCGGCGGGGCGGCCTCCCGGTTTGGAAACACCATATATTTT
TRBD1 | TRBJ1-6 | TRBV6-5 | - | CASSRTGAESPLHF | TGTGCCAGCAGCCGGACAGGGGCTGAATCACCCCTCCACTTT
TRBD2 | TRBJ2-1 | TRBV27 | - | CASSLLAGSSYNEQFF | TGTGCCAGCAGTTTATTAGCGGGGAGCTCCTACAATGAGCAGTTCTTC
TRBD1 | TRBJ2-7 | TRBV27 | once | CASSSQDRRTYEQYF | TGTGCCAGCAGTTCCCAGGACAGGAGAACCTACGAGCAGTACTTC
- | TRBJ1-2 | TRBV4-1 | - | CASSSRDSNYFSNYGYTF | TGCGCCAGCAGCTCGCGAGACAGCAACTATTTTTCTAACTATGGCTACACCTTC
- | TRBJ2-2 | TRBV6-4 | - | CASSDSSTVSTGELFF | TGTGCCAGCAGTGACTCTTCGACAGTTTCCACCGGGGAGCTGTTTTTT
TRBD1 | TRBJ1-5 | TRBV27 | - | CASRTTGGYQPQHF | TGTGCCAGCAGGACGACAGGGGGCTATCAGCCCCAGCATTTT
TRBD1 | TRBJ1-3 | TRBV4-1 | - | CASHAWKETGGASGNTIYF | TGCGCCAGCCACGCGTGGAAGGAGACAGGGGGCGCGTCTGGAAACACCATATATTTT
TRBD1 | TRBJ2-4 | TRBV11-3 | - | CASSFRQGSGMNIQYF | TGTGCCAGCAGCTTCCGACAGGGAAGTGGTATGAACATTCAGTACTTC
- | TRBJ1-1 | TRBV9 | - | CASSVVRAEAFF | TGTGCCAGCAGCGTAGTCAGGGCTGAAGCTTTCTTT
- | TRBJ2-7 | TRBV7-2 | - | CASSLGGSEYEQYF | TGTGCCAGCAGCTTAGGAGGGAGTGAGTACGAGCAGTACTTC
- | TRBJ1-3 | TRBV7-9 | few | CASSLAGRGNTIYF | TGTGCCAGCAGCTTGGCCGGGAGGGGAAACACCATATATTTT
TRBD1 | TRBJ2-1 | TRBV5-1 | - | CASRGQASYNEQFF | TGCGCCAGCAGGGGACAGGCCTCCTACAATGAGCAGTTCTTC
TRBD1 | TRBJ1-4 | TRBV10-3 | once | CAISESRGEKLFF | TGTGCCATCAGTGAGTCCAGGGGGGAAAAACTGTTTTTT
- | TRBJ1-1 | TRBV11-2 | - | CASSLRVVNTEAFF | TGTGCCAGCAGCTTGAGGGTGGTGAACACTGAAGCTTTCTTT